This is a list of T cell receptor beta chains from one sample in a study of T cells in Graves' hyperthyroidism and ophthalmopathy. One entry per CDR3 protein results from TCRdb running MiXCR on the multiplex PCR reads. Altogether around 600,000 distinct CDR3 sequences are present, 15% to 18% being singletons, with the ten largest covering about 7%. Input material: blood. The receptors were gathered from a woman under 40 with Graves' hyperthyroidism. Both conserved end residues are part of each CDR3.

CDR3 protein: CASSLMRTSGYNEQFF; V gene: TRBV12-3/TRBV12-4; J gene: TRBJ2-1
CDR3 protein: CASSLGGSYQNIQYF; V gene: TRBV5-1; J gene: TRBJ2-4
CDR3 protein: CSVIWTTEAFF; V gene: TRBV20-1; J gene: TRBJ1-1
CDR3 protein: CASSRTGRYSNEQYF; V gene: TRBV6-1; J gene: TRBJ2-7
CDR3 protein: CASSLRAEGYEKLFF; V gene: TRBV28; J gene: TRBJ1-4
CDR3 protein: CASSFGLEPYNEQFF; V gene: TRBV7-3; J gene: TRBJ2-1
CDR3 protein: CASSSGEGYEQYF; V gene: TRBV5-1; J gene: TRBJ2-7
CDR3 protein: CASSDSLAGQGLNEQFF; V gene: TRBV2; J gene: TRBJ2-1
CDR3 protein: CSAPIIGAAYNEQFF; V gene: TRBV20-1; J gene: TRBJ2-1
CDR3 protein: CASSLAGLVSNIQYF; V gene: TRBV7-2; J gene: TRBJ2-4
CDR3 protein: CASSYSVEGGYEQYF; V gene: TRBV6-5; J gene: TRBJ2-7
CDR3 protein: CASSQGMAGHYEQYF; V gene: TRBV3-2; J gene: TRBJ2-7
CDR3 protein: CASSTRTADQPQHF; V gene: TRBV19; J gene: TRBJ1-5
CDR3 protein: CASTPGQGYEQYF; V gene: TRBV27; J gene: TRBJ2-7
CDR3 protein: CASSYSRLAGDSDTQYF; V gene: TRBV6-2/TRBV6-3; J gene: TRBJ2-3
CDR3 protein: CASSLGTGPGNTIYF; V gene: TRBV19; J gene: TRBJ1-3
CDR3 protein: CASSQDGRRPPYEQYF; V gene: TRBV4-1; J gene: TRBJ2-7
CDR3 protein: CASSQRGQVNQPQHF; V gene: TRBV3-1; J gene: TRBJ1-5
CDR3 protein: CASSGQGYTEAFF; V gene: TRBV2; J gene: TRBJ1-1
CDR3 protein: CASSAGLAGVGEQFF; V gene: TRBV2; J gene: TRBJ2-1
CDR3 protein: CASSSDRSETQYF; V gene: TRBV5-6; J gene: TRBJ2-5
CDR3 protein: CASSPIGGGGDTQYF; V gene: TRBV9; J gene: TRBJ2-3
CDR3 protein: CASSYQRERTYEQYF; V gene: TRBV6-6; J gene: TRBJ2-7
CDR3 protein: CASSLGGAIHEQYF; V gene: TRBV5-1; J gene: TRBJ2-7
CDR3 protein: CSVEARNGYTF; V gene: TRBV29-1; J gene: TRBJ1-2
CDR3 protein: CASIAQGAEYNEQFF; V gene: TRBV2; J gene: TRBJ2-1
CDR3 protein: CASSQVLNPNTGELFF; V gene: TRBV4-1; J gene: TRBJ2-2
CDR3 protein: CASSLFGGSTDTQYF; V gene: TRBV27; J gene: TRBJ2-3
CDR3 protein: CASSLGLGGRGSSYNEQFF; V gene: TRBV11-1; J gene: TRBJ2-1
CDR3 protein: CAWSATGGTGELFF; V gene: TRBV30; J gene: TRBJ2-2
CDR3 protein: CAWSLGGGNTIYF; V gene: TRBV30; J gene: TRBJ1-3
CDR3 protein: CASSLELGTDTQYF; V gene: TRBV5-1; J gene: TRBJ2-3
CDR3 protein: CASSRGTSGRETDTQYF; V gene: TRBV12-3/TRBV12-4; J gene: TRBJ2-3
CDR3 protein: CSANARLSSYEQYF; V gene: TRBV20-1; J gene: TRBJ2-7
CDR3 protein: CATSDRGQGGINEQFF; V gene: TRBV24-1; J gene: TRBJ2-1
CDR3 protein: CASSLGDSEQYF; V gene: TRBV5-1; J gene: TRBJ2-7
CDR3 protein: CASSLASGLLQETQYF; V gene: TRBV7-2; J gene: TRBJ2-5
CDR3 protein: CASSKSGTSGRRYEQYF; V gene: TRBV3-1; J gene: TRBJ2-7
CDR3 protein: CAGSYGSSNEKLFF; V gene: TRBV6-2/TRBV6-3; J gene: TRBJ1-4
CDR3 protein: CAWSIGDSITEAFF; V gene: TRBV30; J gene: TRBJ1-1
CDR3 protein: CASSLDRGTGANVLTF; V gene: TRBV5-1; J gene: TRBJ2-6
CDR3 protein: CASSPPEINEQFF; V gene: TRBV3-1; J gene: TRBJ2-1
CDR3 protein: CASSITGTGPYEQYF; V gene: TRBV6-1; J gene: TRBJ2-7
CDR3 protein: CASRLGTGEQYF; V gene: TRBV12-3/TRBV12-4; J gene: TRBJ2-7
CDR3 protein: CASSLNFGLEETQYF; V gene: TRBV18; J gene: TRBJ2-5
CDR3 protein: CASRRTGGNEKLFF; V gene: TRBV12-3/TRBV12-4; J gene: TRBJ1-4
CDR3 protein: CASSQEGGEQYF; V gene: TRBV3-1; J gene: TRBJ2-7
CDR3 protein: CASSPAGSYNSPLHF; V gene: TRBV27; J gene: TRBJ1-6
CDR3 protein: CASSPTGILIDEQFF; V gene: TRBV12-3/TRBV12-4; J gene: TRBJ2-1
CDR3 protein: CASRLAAYNEQFF; V gene: TRBV6-1; J gene: TRBJ2-1
CDR3 protein: CSASVFDEQFF; V gene: TRBV20-1; J gene: TRBJ2-1
CDR3 protein: CSAREGAGGFNEQFF; V gene: TRBV20-1; J gene: TRBJ2-1
CDR3 protein: CASSSTGDFYGYTF; V gene: TRBV27; J gene: TRBJ1-2
CDR3 protein: CASSFWGHGGELFF; V gene: TRBV7-2; J gene: TRBJ2-2
CDR3 protein: CASSARSPGLADFYEQYF; V gene: TRBV2; J gene: TRBJ2-7
CDR3 protein: CSATTGSNDRDTQYF; V gene: TRBV20-1; J gene: TRBJ2-3
CDR3 protein: CSARDMPMKTSVTEQYF; V gene: TRBV20-1; J gene: TRBJ2-7
CDR3 protein: CASALSSYNEQFF; V gene: TRBV10-1; J gene: TRBJ2-1
CDR3 protein: CASSSIGLNTEAFF; V gene: TRBV5-1; J gene: TRBJ1-1